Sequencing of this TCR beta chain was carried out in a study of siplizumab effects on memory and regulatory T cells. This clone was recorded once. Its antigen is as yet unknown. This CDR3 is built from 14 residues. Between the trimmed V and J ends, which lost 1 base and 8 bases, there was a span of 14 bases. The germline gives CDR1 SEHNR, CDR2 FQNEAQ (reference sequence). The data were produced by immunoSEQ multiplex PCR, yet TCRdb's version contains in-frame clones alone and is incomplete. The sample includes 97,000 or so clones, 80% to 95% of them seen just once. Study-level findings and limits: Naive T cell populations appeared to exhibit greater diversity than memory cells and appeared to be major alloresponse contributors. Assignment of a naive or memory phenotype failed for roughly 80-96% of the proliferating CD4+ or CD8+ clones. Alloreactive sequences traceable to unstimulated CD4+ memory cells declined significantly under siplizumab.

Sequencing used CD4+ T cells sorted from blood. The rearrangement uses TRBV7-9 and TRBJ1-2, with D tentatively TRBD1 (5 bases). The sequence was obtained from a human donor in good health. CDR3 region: CASSLDEGRGGYTF. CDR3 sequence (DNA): TGTGCCAGCAGCTTAGACGAGGGAAGGGGAGGCTACACCTTC.